What follows describes a single T cell receptor (beta chain). The antigen is undetermined. The V and J ends lost 7 bases and 8 bases, in that order; junction bases with no gene match: 8. This CDR3 spans 13 amino acids. Germline V gene sequence: CDR1 MDHEN, CDR2 SYDVKM. The sample comes from a study of somatic mutations in cytotoxic T cells in rheumatoid arthritis. Study-level information: Flow cytometric sorting isolated some V beta antibody-stained T-cell populations at nearly 100% purity, and among them were V beta1+ cells that underwent TCRB sequencing. The study's findings and limits: Unlike healthy controls, rheumatoid arthritis patients had CD8+ clonality that increased with age.

Method: immunoSEQ multiplex PCR; TCRdb's copy keeps in-frame clones and lacks some. Here the sample spans tens of thousands of clones, about four fifths being singletons. This TCR was recovered from an adult with rheumatoid arthritis. The rearrangement links TRBV28 to TRBJ1-2, with 9 bases lining up with TRBD1. Material: CD8+ T cells sorted from blood. The CDR3: CASITGQGGGYTF. The CDR3 nucleotides are TGTGCCAGCATCACGGGACAGGGAGGCGGCTACACCTTC.